What follows describes a single TCR beta chain. This specimen belongs to a study of beta chain features in type 1 diabetes. The CDR3 covers 16 residues. CDR1 SEHNR and CDR2 FQNEAQ come from the germline V gene (reference sequence). Trimming removed 1 base at V and 7 bases at J, with 17 bases between. The sequenced template was cDNA made from the entire isolated RNA. Assay: immunoSEQ multiplex PCR; the TCRdb copy retains only in-frame clones and omits some. This sample has fewer than 500,000 clones, with 11% to 15% found just once. This sequence originates from a man aged 25 to 40 in good health. Sequencing was done on a sample of naive CD4+ T cells from blood. This chain links TRBV7-9 with TRBJ2-1; D is tentatively TRBD1 or TRBD2 (5 bases each). CDR3 sequence: CASSLVGDLTPNEQFF. In nucleotides, the CDR3 is TGTGCCAGCAGCTTAGTCGGGGACCTTACCCCTAATGAGCAGTTCTTC.